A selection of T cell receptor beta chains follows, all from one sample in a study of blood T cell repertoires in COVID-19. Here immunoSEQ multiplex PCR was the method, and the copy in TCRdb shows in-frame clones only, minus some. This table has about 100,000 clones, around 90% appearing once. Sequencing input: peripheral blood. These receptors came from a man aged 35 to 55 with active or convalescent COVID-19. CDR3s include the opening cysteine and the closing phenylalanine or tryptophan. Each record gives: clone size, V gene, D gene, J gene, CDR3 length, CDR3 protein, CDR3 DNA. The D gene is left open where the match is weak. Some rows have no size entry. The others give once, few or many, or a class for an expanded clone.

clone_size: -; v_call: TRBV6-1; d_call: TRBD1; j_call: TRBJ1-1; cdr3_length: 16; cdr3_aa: CASSEASGTGSTEAFF; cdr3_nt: TGTGCCAGCAGTGAAGCGTCGGGGACAGGGAGCACTGAAGCTTTCTTT
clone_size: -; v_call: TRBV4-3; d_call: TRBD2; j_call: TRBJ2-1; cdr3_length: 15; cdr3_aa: CASSQTSGIDDEQFF; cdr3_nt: TGCGCCAGCAGCCAAACTAGCGGGATAGACGATGAGCAGTTCTTC
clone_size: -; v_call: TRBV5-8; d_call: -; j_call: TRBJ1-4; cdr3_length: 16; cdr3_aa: CASSPGRQGGDEKLFF; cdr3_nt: TGTGCCAGCAGCCCCGGGCGGCAGGGTGGGGATGAAAAACTGTTTTTT
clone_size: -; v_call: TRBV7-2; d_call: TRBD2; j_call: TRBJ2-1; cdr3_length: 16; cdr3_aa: CASSAQTSGRFYEQFF; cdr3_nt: TGTGCCAGCAGCGCGCAGACTAGCGGGAGATTCTATGAGCAGTTCTTC
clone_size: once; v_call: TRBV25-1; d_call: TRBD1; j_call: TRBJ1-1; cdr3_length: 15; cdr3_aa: CASSDTGQGNTEAFF; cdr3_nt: TGTGCCAGCAGTGACACAGGACAGGGGAACACTGAAGCTTTCTTT
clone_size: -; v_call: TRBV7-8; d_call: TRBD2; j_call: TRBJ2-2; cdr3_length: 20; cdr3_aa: CASSLNRAGLAGVRTGELFF; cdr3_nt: TGTGCCAGCAGCTTAAACAGGGCGGGACTAGCGGGAGTGCGGACCGGGGAGCTGTTTTTT
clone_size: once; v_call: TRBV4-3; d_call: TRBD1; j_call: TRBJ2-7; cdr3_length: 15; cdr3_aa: CASSQDYRGPYEQYF; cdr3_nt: TGCGCCAGCAGCCAAGACTACAGGGGACCCTACGAGCAGTACTTC
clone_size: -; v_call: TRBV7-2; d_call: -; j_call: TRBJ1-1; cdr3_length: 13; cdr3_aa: CASSRQTNTEAFF; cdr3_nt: TGTGCCAGCAGTCGTCAGACTAACACTGAAGCTTTCTTT
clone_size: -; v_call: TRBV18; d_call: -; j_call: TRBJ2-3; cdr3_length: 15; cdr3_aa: CASSPNPHSTDTQYF; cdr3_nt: TGTGCCAGCTCACCAAACCCCCACAGTACAGATACGCAGTATTTT
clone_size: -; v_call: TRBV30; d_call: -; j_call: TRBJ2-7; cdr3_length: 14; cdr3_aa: CAWSLTQGTYEQYF; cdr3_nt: TGTGCCTGGAGTCTAACACAGGGTACTTACGAGCAGTACTTC
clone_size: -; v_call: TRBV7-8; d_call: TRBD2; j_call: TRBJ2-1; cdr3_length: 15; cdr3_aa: CASSLGRDYYNEQFF; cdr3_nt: TGTGCCAGCAGCTTAGGAAGGGACTATTACAATGAGCAGTTCTTC
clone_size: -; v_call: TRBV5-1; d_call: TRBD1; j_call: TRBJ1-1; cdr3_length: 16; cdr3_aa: CASSYGTGGGGTEAFF; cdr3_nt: TGCGCCAGCAGCTATGGGACAGGGGGAGGTGGCACTGAAGCTTTCTTT
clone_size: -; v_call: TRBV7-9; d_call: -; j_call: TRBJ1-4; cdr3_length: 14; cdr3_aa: CASSVLGGDEKLFF; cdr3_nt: TGTGCCAGCAGCGTTCTCGGGGGGGACGAAAAACTGTTTTTT
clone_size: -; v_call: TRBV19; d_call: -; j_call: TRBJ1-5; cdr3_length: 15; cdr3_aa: CASRRTVNSNQPQHF; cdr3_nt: TGTGCCAGTAGGAGGACAGTTAATAGCAATCAGCCCCAGCATTTT
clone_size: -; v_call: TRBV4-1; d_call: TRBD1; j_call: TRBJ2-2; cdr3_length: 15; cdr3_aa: CASSQSPTGDGELFF; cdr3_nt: TGCGCCAGCAGCCAATCCCCAACAGGGGACGGGGAGCTGTTTTTT
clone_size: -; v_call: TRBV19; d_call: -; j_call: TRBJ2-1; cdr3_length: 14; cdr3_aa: CASSRTFLAHEQFF; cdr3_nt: TGTGCCAGTAGTCGGACTTTCCTAGCCCATGAGCAGTTCTTC
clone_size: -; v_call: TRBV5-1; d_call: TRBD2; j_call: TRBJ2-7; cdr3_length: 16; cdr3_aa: CASRRASGRAAYEQYF; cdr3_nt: TGCGCCAGCAGGAGGGCTAGCGGGAGGGCGGCCTACGAGCAGTACTTC
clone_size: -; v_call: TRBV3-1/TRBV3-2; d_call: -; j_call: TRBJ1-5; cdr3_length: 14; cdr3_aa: CASSQGLSNQPQHF; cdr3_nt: TGTGCCAGCAGCCAAGGTTTAAGCAATCAGCCCCAGCATTTT
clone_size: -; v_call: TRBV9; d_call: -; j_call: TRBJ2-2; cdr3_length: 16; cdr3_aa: CASSVSFLAVFGELFF; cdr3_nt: TGTGCCAGCAGCGTAAGCTTTCTAGCCGTTTTCGGGGAGCTGTTTTTT
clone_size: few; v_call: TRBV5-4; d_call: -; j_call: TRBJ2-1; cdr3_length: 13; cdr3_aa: CASSLVSSNEQFF; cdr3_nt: TGTGCCAGCAGCTTGGTATCGAGCAATGAGCAGTTCTTC
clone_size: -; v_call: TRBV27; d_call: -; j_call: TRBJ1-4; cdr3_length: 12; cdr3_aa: CASSGLNEKLFF; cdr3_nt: TGTGCCAGCAGTGGGCTGAATGAAAAACTGTTTTTT
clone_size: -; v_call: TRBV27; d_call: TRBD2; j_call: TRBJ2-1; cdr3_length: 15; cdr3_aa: CASSHIAGSYNEQFF; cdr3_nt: TGTGCCAGCAGTCACATAGCGGGCTCCTACAATGAGCAGTTCTTC
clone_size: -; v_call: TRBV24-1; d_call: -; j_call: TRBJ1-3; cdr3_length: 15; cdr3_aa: CATFYSILSGNTIYF; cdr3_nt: TGTGCCACCTTCTACTCGATACTCTCTGGAAACACCATATATTTT